These T cell receptor beta chains were read from a single sample in a study of post-analysis software for immune sequencing data. In TCRdb, the PCR reads were re-called with MiXCR into one record per CDR3 protein. The table has over 150,000 distinct CDR3 sequences, roughly 34% seen once. The source material was blood, sampled after autologous hematopoietic stem cell transplantation. The receptors shown here come from a girl aged 5-17 years with multiple sclerosis. CDR3s include the opening cysteine and the closing phenylalanine or tryptophan. A D gene is named only where the DNA matches it firmly. The listing skips clone size in some rows; elsewhere it reads once, few, many or a size class.

j_call v_call d_call clone_size cdr3_nt cdr3_aa
TRBJ1-6 TRBV7-3 NA few TGTGCCAGCAGTCACCAGGGTAGCAATTCACCCCTCCACTTT CASSHQGSNSPLHF
TRBJ2-1 TRBV12-3/TRBV12-4 NA NA TGTGCCAGCACCACCCGACCGTGGGTACTAGTGGGACGCAATGAGCAGTTCTTC CASTTRPWVLVGRNEQFF
TRBJ2-5 TRBV11-2 TRBD2 NA TGTGCCAGCAGCATATCTAGCGGGAGTTTCGAAGAGACCCAGTACTTC CASSISSGSFEETQYF
TRBJ2-5 TRBV28 NA NA TGTGCCAGCAGCCCCGGGAGGACCCAGTACTTC CASSPGRTQYF
TRBJ2-5 TRBV20-1 TRBD1 NA TGCAGTGCTAGCGCGGCAGGGGGCTTTGCAGAGACCCAGTACTTC CSASAAGGFAETQYF
TRBJ2-5 TRBV4-3 NA NA TGCGCCAGCAATAGCGGCCCAAGCTCCTACAATGAGCAGTACTTC CASNSGPSSYNEQYF
TRBJ1-1 TRBV7-9 TRBD1 NA TGTGCCAGCAGCGTACTACAGGGGGTGAACACTGAAGCTTTCTTT CASSVLQGVNTEAFF
TRBJ2-5 TRBV20-1 TRBD1 many TGCAGTGCTAGGACAGGGGGCCAAGAGACCCAGTACTTC CSARTGGQETQYF
TRBJ1-2 TRBV25-1 NA NA TGTGCCAGCAGACCCACAGCCTACTATGGCTACACCTTC CASRPTAYYGYTF
TRBJ2-3 TRBV12-3/TRBV12-4 NA NA TGTGCCAGCAGTTTAGGCAGTGATAGAGCAGATGCGCAGTATTTT CASSLGSDRADAQYF
TRBJ2-3 TRBV29-1 NA few TGCAGCGCGGACCCCGGCACAGATACGCAGTATTTT CSADPGTDTQYF
TRBJ2-3 TRBV10-3 NA NA TGTGCCATCAGTCTACAGGAGGCGCGTGGCACAGATACGCAGTATTTT CAISLQEARGTDTQYF
TRBJ1-1 TRBV5-4 NA NA TGTGCCAGCAGCTTAGCCTATGCTGATGAAGCTTTCTTT CASSLAYADEAFF
TRBJ2-1 TRBV20-1 TRBD2 NA TGCAGTGCTTCTGAAAGTAGCGGGAGTGTTGGTTCGAATGAGCAGTTCTTC CSASESSGSVGSNEQFF
TRBJ2-5 TRBV4-2 TRBD1 NA TGTGCCAGCAGCACGGACAGGCAAGAGACCCAGTACTTC CASSTDRQETQYF
TRBJ1-5 TRBV12-3/TRBV12-4 NA NA TGTGCCAGCAGTTTAACAGGAGGCAATCAGCCCCAGCATTTT CASSLTGGNQPQHF
TRBJ2-1 TRBV7-2 TRBD2 NA TGTGCCAGCACCTCAAGGCAAGGGACTACCCAGTTCTTC CASTSRQGTTQFF
TRBJ2-1 TRBV25-1 NA once TGTGCCAGCAGTGAATGGGGGGATAAGCAGTTCTTC CASSEWGDKQFF
TRBJ1-5 TRBV7-9 TRBD1 many TGTGCCAGCAGCCCAGGGGAGAACAGGGGCTTCAATCAGCCCCAGCATTTT CASSPGENRGFNQPQHF
TRBJ1-6 TRBV12-3/TRBV12-4 TRBD1 few TGTGCCAGCAACCTAGGACAGGGTGGTTCACCCCTCCACTTT CASNLGQGGSPLHF